The subject of this entry is one TCR beta chain. Its antigen is as yet unknown. The data were taken from a study of OX40 agonist ivuxolimab in advanced cancers. For the study at large: Three patients responded partially, comprising one with hepatocellular carcinoma and two with cutaneous melanoma.

Clones were read by immunoSEQ multiplex PCR, and TCRdb kept only the in-frame ones, dropping some. The sample consists of about 98,000 clones, just under 95% of them appearing once. Study observations and caveats: Patients with a partial response at 0.1-3.0 mg/kg had among the lowest clonal expansion. Mean expanded clone counts were higher in CD8+ than CD4+ T cells.

Germline-derived CDR1 and CDR2 are SEHNR and FQNEAQ (reference sequence). CDR3 length equals 14 residues. Between the trimmed V and J ends, which lost 4 bases and 4 bases, there was a span of 14 bases. This TCR came from an adult with an advanced solid tumor such as melanoma, head and neck, liver or kidney cancer. The chain has TRBV7-9 and TRBJ2-7, with TRBD2 as a possible D gene (5 bases). The specimen was CD4+ or CD8+ T cells sorted from blood, collected in a trial of the OX40 agonist ivuxolimab. CDR3 sequence reads: CASSSARTGYEQYF. Here the CDR3 DNA reads TGTGCCAGCAGCTCCGCCCGCACGGGGTACGAGCAGTACTTC.